Listed below are T cell receptor beta chains from one sample, sequenced in a study of neurological immune-mediated disorders. TCRdb independently ran MiXCR on the 5' RACE reads; one entry per CDR3 protein. The table includes roughly 39,000 distinct CDR3 sequences, about 4.8% detected once. The sample comprised CD4+ T cells from blood. These receptors originate from a man aged 18 to 29 in good health. CDR3s include the opening cysteine and the closing phenylalanine or tryptophan. D genes are given only for firm matches. Size is omitted from some rows. Given values are once, few, many or a class for expanded clones.

j_call | d_call | clone_size | v_call | cdr3_nt | cdr3_aa
TRBJ2-5 | TRBD2 | many | TRBV5-1 | TGCGCCAGCAGCCAGGGCGGGGGAGAGACCCAGTACTTC | CASSQGGGETQYF
TRBJ2-5 | TRBD2 | many | TRBV7-2 | TGTGCCAGCAGCCGTAGCGGGGGGGCCGGGGAGACCCAGTACTTC | CASSRSGGAGETQYF
TRBJ2-3 | NA | many | TRBV5-1 | TGCGCCAGCAGCTTGGCAGGGGCGTACGATACGCAGTATTTT | CASSLAGAYDTQYF
TRBJ2-2 | NA | many | TRBV24-1 | TGTGCCACCTCCGAAGGGCAAAACACCGGGGAGCTGTTTTTT | CATSEGQNTGELFF
TRBJ1-3 | NA | many | TRBV6-5 | TGTGCCAGCAGCTGGGGAGGGTCTGGAAACACCATATATTTT | CASSWGGSGNTIYF
TRBJ2-3 | NA | many | TRBV7-3 | TGTGCCAGCAGCCAGGGACCTAGCACAGATACGCAGTATTTT | CASSQGPSTDTQYF
TRBJ2-3 | NA | many | TRBV29-1 | TGCAGCGGGGGCACAGATACGCAGTATTTT | CSGGTDTQYF
TRBJ2-3 | NA | many | TRBV12-3/TRBV12-4 | TGTGCCAGCAGTTTAGCGGGGAGAGATACGCAGTATTTT | CASSLAGRDTQYF
TRBJ2-1 | TRBD2 | many | TRBV29-1 | TGCAGCGTTGTGGTCCTAACCGGGACTATCCAGTTCTTC | CSVVVLTGTIQFF
TRBJ2-1 | NA | many | TRBV29-1 | TGCAGCGTTTGGGGGGAATCAGCCTACAATGAGCAGTTCTTC | CSVWGESAYNEQFF
TRBJ1-1 | TRBD1 | many | TRBV7-9 | TGTGCCAGCAGCTTGGGGACAGGGGAAGCTTTCTTT | CASSLGTGEAFF
TRBJ1-2 | NA | many | TRBV5-4 | TGTGCCAGCAGCGCCCGGACAGCCACTCTCTATGGCTACACCTTC | CASSARTATLYGYTF
TRBJ1-1 | NA | many | TRBV5-5 | TGTGCCAGCAGCTGGGATATTACAGGGTACAACCGAGCGGTGATAGAAGCTTTCTTT | CASSWDITGYNRAVIEAFF
TRBJ2-1 | TRBD2 | many | TRBV5-1 | TGCGCCAGCAGCTTGGATCTAGCGGGGTACAATGAGCAGTTCTTC | CASSLDLAGYNEQFF
TRBJ2-7 | NA | many | TRBV6-5 | TGTGCCAGCAGTTACGCGACTGCAGCGAGGTACGAGCAGTACTTC | CASSYATAARYEQYF
TRBJ2-2 | NA | many | TRBV11-1 | TGTGCCAGCAGCGCCTGGGACTCGAGCCGGACCGGGGAGCTGTTTTTT | CASSAWDSSRTGELFF
TRBJ2-3 | NA | NA | TRBV5-6 | TGTGCCAGCAGCGTAACAGGGAGGGACAATCAGCCCCAGTATTTT | CASSVTGRDNQPQYF
TRBJ1-2 | TRBD1 | many | TRBV6-1 | TGTGCCAGCAGTTCGCGACAGGGCCCCTATGGCTACACCTTC | CASSSRQGPYGYTF
TRBJ2-2 | TRBD2 | NA | TRBV20-1 | TGCAGTGCTAGTTACAGCGGGGGGGCTGGCGGGGAGCTGTTTTTT | CSASYSGGAGGELFF